This T cell receptor beta chain was captured in a study of CD8 T cells in Susac syndrome. About the study: Within the sequenced Susac syndrome patient group, more than 5 exhibited active disease and roughly 8 were in remission.

When the RNA was reverse transcribed, random hexamers were used with an input of 0.5 to 1 ug. TCRdb reprocessed the immunoSEQ multiplex PCR reads via MiXCR and lists one record per CDR3 protein. The sample carries 65,000 to 95,000 distinct CDR3 sequences, over 85% recorded once. Specimen: CD8+ T cells from PBMCs. The receptor comes from a human donor with Susac syndrome.

This chain's CDR3 is CASSASGTSGRQYF. CDR3 sequence (DNA): TGTGCCAGCAGCGCATCGGGGACTAGCGGGAGGCAGTACTTC. The chain recombines TRBV7-3 with TRBJ2-7; 14 bases map to TRBD2. Germline V gives CDR1 SGHTA, CDR2 FQGTGA. With V trimmed by 5 bases and J by 9 bases, 6 bases remained unmatched. This CDR3 spans 14 amino acids.